The next 31 T cell receptor beta chains were all read from a single sample in a study of T cell repertoires in cytomegalovirus infection. TCRdb re-derived calls from the reads in MiXCR, one entry per CDR3 protein. The sample has hundreds of thousands of distinct CDR3 sequences; more than 8% are singletons. The sequenced sample consisted of PBMCs. Source of these receptors: a human donor in good health (CMV status not recorded). Some clones in this sample may be carry-over from other donors' samples.

In this sample, this clonotype turned up many times. The chain has TRBV11-3 and TRBJ2-3; the D gene is possibly TRBD1 (6 bases). The V end lost 5 bases, the J end lost 3 bases, and 9 bases lay between the germline ends. The germline CDR1 and CDR2 sequences are SGHNT and YENEEA. The CDR3 contains 13 residues. The CDR3 region has the DNA TGTGCCAGCAGCATGGGACATACAGATACGCAGTATTTT. It is translated as CASSMGHTDTQYF. The full variable domain, completed using reference TRBV11-3 and TRBJ2-3, is EAGVVQSPRYKIIEKKQPVAFWCNPISGHNTLYWYLQNLGQGPELLIRYENEEAVDDSQLPKDRFSAERLKGVDSTLKIQPAELGDSAVYLCASSMGHTDTQYFGPGTRLTVL.

This clonotype has just a few counts. This sequence joins TRBV9 and TRBJ2-1; D perhaps matches TRBD2 (6 bases). Germline values: CDR1 SGDLS, CDR2 YYNGEE. The V gene lost 0 bases and the J gene lost 2 bases, with 18 bases spanning the gap. CDR3 length: 18 amino acids. In DNA form, the CDR3 reads TGTGCCAGCAGCGTAGGGGTCGGCGAGGAGGGGCCCTACAATGAGCAGTTCTTC. Encoded protein: CASSVGVGEEGPYNEQFF.

This clonotype was seen a handful of times. The rearrangement joins TRBV7-9 to TRBJ2-1, with 9 bases lining up with TRBD1. V gave up 0 bases and J gave up 5 bases; unmatched junction bases: 5. The CDR3 spans 16 residues. Germline lookup yields CDR1 SEHNR and CDR2 FQNEAQ (reference sequence). The CDR3 region is CASSLAWTGVDNEQFF. CDR3 nucleotides: TGTGCCAGCAGCTTAGCGTGGACAGGGGTCGACAATGAGCAGTTCTTC.

This clonotype was observed a handful of times. The rearrangement links TRBV5-1 to TRBJ2-3; 10 bases match TRBD2. The V and J ends lost 0 bases and 5 bases, in that order; junction bases with no gene match: 3. CDR1 is SGHRS, CDR2 YFSETQ, per germline. CDR3 length: 15 residues. CDR3 sequence (DNA): TGCGCCAGCAGCTTGGGGCTAGCGGGAGAAGATACGCAGTATTTT. Amino acid sequence: CASSLGLAGEDTQYF.

V and J are TRBV6-8 and TRBJ2-7, with a possible D match to TRBD1 (5 bases). CDR3 length: 13 amino acids. V lost 3 bases, J lost 6 bases, and 12 bases lay in between. CDR1 is MNHGY and CDR2 is SAAAGT in the germline V gene. The CDR3 coding sequence is TGTGCCAGCAGTTATTACCCTAGGGGCGAGCAGTACTTC. This codes for CASSYYPRGEQYF.

This clonotype occurred a few times. This chain connects TRBV6-6 to TRBJ2-4, with TRBD1 as a possible D gene (5 bases). The CDR3 length is 13 residues. V was shortened by 0 bases and J by 10 bases, with 10 bases between the two germline ends. Looked up from germline, CDR1 is MNHNY and CDR2 is SVGAGI (reference sequence). The DNA of the CDR3 is TGTGCCAGCAGTTACTCAGCAGGACAAATTCAGTACTTC. Translated, it gives CASSYSAGQIQYF.

There are many counts of this clonotype. This chain links TRBV7-2 with TRBJ2-1; D is unresolved. Trimming pared 2 bases from V and 0 bases from J, leaving 14 bases between. The CDR3 sequence is 17 residues long. Germline V CDR1 and CDR2: SGHTA, FQGNSA. The chain's CDR3 is CASSLNSAPRSYNEQFF. In DNA form, the CDR3 reads TGTGCCAGCAGCTTAAATTCCGCACCGCGCTCCTACAATGAGCAGTTCTTC.

This clonotype was observed at least ten times. The chain uses TRBV7-9 and TRBJ2-3; D gene unclear. This CDR3 region has 15 residues. V was shortened by 5 bases and J by 1 base, with 13 bases between the two germline ends. Germline V gene lookup returns CDR1 SEHNR and CDR2 FQNEAQ (reference sequence). The chain's CDR3 is CASSTSRFGTDTQYF. The CDR3 DNA sequence: TGTGCCAGCAGCACCTCTCGTTTCGGCACAGATACGCAGTATTTT. Together with reference TRBV7-9 and TRBJ2-3, the CDR3 gives the full variable domain: DTGVSQNPRHKITKRGQNVTFRCDPISEHNRLYWYRQTLGQGPEFLTYFQNEAQLEKSRLLSDRFSAERPKGSFSTLEIQRTEQGDSAMYLCASSTSRFGTDTQYFGPGTRLTVL.

In its sample, this clonotype was seen many times. The CDR3 DNA reads TGTGCCACCCAGGGGGGGGCGGAGACCCAGTACTTC. Translation gives CATQGGAETQYF. The chain employs TRBV6-6 and TRBJ2-5; tentatively, D is TRBD1 or TRBD2 (7 bases each). V dropped 10 bases and J dropped 5 bases, with 14 bases sitting between them. Per the germline V gene, CDR1 is MNHNY and CDR2 is SVGAGI (reference sequence). The CDR3 sequence is 12 residues long.

This clonotype was detected ten times or more. This sequence joins TRBV5-5 and TRBJ2-7; D call uncertain. Trimming took 3 bases from V and 1 from J, leaving 11 bases between them. The CDR3 covers 14 residues. Germline lookup yields CDR1 SGHKS and CDR2 YYEKEE (reference sequence). CDR3 DNA sequence: TGTGCCAGCAGCTCCAACCGGGTATCCTACGAGCAGTACTTC. Translated: CASSSNRVSYEQYF. The full variable domain, rest sourced from reference TRBV5-5 and TRBJ2-7, is DAGVTQSPTHLIKTRGQQVTLRCSPISGHKSVSWYQQVLGQGPQFIFQYYEKEERGRGNFPDRFSARQFPNYSSELNVNALLLGDSALYLCASSSNRVSYEQYFGPGTRLTVT.

This clonotype was seen ten or more times. CDR3 sequence reads: CASSLVNGQPQHF. The CDR3 DNA sequence: TGTGCCAGCAGCTTAGTAAACGGCCAGCCCCAGCATTTT. The V and J genes are TRBV7-2 and TRBJ1-5; D unclear. The length of the CDR3 is 13 residues. V was pared by 1 base and J by 7 bases, with 8 bases between. Germline V CDR1 and CDR2: SGHTA, FQGNSA.

This clonotype appeared a few times. For the CDR3, the DNA is TGCAGTGCAGGGACTAGCGGGATCTACGAGCAGTACTTC. Translated: CSAGTSGIYEQYF. V is TRBV20-1 and J is TRBJ2-7; 13 bases match TRBD2. This CDR3 region has 13 residues. The V and J ends lost 6 bases and 3 bases, in that order; junction bases with no gene match: 2. Germline loops: CDR1 DFQATT, CDR2 SNEGSKA (reference sequence).

This clonotype has only a few counts. The chain carries TRBV6-6 and TRBJ1-5; a weak D match, TRBD1 (6 bases). CDR1 MNHNY and CDR2 SVGAGI come from the germline V gene (reference sequence). The CDR3 is 14 residues long. V was clipped by 7 bases and J by 4 bases, with 14 bases between them. CDR3 in amino acids: CASNIDRFNQPQHF. The CDR3 DNA reads TGTGCCAGCAACATCGACAGGTTTAATCAGCCCCAGCATTTT.

CDR3 nucleotides: TGTGCCAGCAGTGGGCACCAAGAGACCCAGTACTTC. Amino acids: CASSGHQETQYF. The chain links TRBV6-2 or TRBV6-3 to TRBJ2-5, with unresolved D. The CDR3 runs 12 residues. The V and J ends lost 5 bases and 0 bases respectively, with 4 bases between them. CDR1 and CDR2 from the germline V gene are MNHEY and SVGEGT.

This clonotype showed up just a few times. The CDR3 coding sequence is TGTGCCAGCAGTCCTATCGGACAGGTTCCCTACGAGCAGTACTTC. It encodes CASSPIGQVPYEQYF. The V call is TRBV27, the J call TRBJ2-7; 7 bases align to TRBD1. The germline V gene has CDR1 MNHEY and CDR2 SMNVEV (reference sequence). The CDR3 loop spans 15 amino acids. V lost 5 bases and J lost 2; bases outside the gene matches: 9.

This sequence joins TRBV2 and TRBJ1-6, with a weak D call TRBD1 (6 bases). Trimming pared 4 bases from V and 9 bases from J, leaving 10 bases between. Germline CDR1 and CDR2: SNHLY and FYNNEI. This CDR3 region has 13 residues. The CDR3 loop reads CASSGQASSPLHF. The CDR3 DNA sequence: TGTGCCAGCAGTGGACAGGCTAGTTCACCCCTCCACTTT.

In its sample, this clonotype was seen many times. This chain joins TRBV7-8 and TRBJ1-1; D is uncertain. V was cut by 1 base and J by 1 base, with 4 bases left in between. There are 13 residues in the CDR3. Germline V gene data show CDR1 as SGHVS and CDR2 as FQNEAQ. The CDR3 coding sequence is TGTGCCAGCAGCTTAGTGCGGAACACTGAAGCTTTCTTT. It yields the protein CASSLVRNTEAFF.

This clonotype was seen at least ten times. The V call is TRBV12-3 or TRBV12-4, the J call TRBJ1-4, with a tentative D call TRBD1 (6 bases). The CDR3 is made up of 12 amino acids. The V end lost 5 bases, the J end lost 10 bases, and 11 bases lay between the germline ends. CDR3 nucleotides: TGTGCCAGCAGTCCTCAAGGGGGAAAACTGTTTTTT. It yields the protein CASSPQGGKLFF.

This clonotype has at least ten counts. This rearrangement joins TRBV12-3 or TRBV12-4 to TRBJ2-7; D might be TRBD2 (6 bases). Trimming shortened V by 6 bases and J by 5 bases, and 17 bases separated the two germline ends. The CDR3 consists of 14 residues. CDR3 coding DNA: TGTGCCAGCAGCTGGGGACTCTCCGGGAACGAGCAGTACTTC. Translated: CASSWGLSGNEQYF.

This clonotype has at least ten counts. The chain is built from TRBV7-9 and TRBJ2-3, with 9 bases aligning to TRBD1. The CDR3 covers 14 residues. V trimming: 5 bases; J trimming: 9 bases; junction bases outside the gene matches: 9. CDR1 and CDR2 (germline): SEHNR, FQNEAQ (reference sequence). For the CDR3, the DNA is TGTGCCAGCAGCGAAATCCGGGACAGGGTAACGCAGTATTTT. It encodes CASSEIRDRVTQYF.

This clonotype occurred a few times. The V call is TRBV5-4, the J call TRBJ2-7, with TRBD2 as a possible D gene (6 bases). Germline V gives CDR1 SGHNT, CDR2 YYREEE (reference sequence). This CDR3 spans 14 amino acids. The V end lost 2 bases, the J end lost 4 bases, and 13 bases lay between the germline ends. The CDR3 protein is CASSLTPSGYEQYF. The CDR3 DNA sequence: TGTGCCAGCAGCTTAACCCCCAGCGGGTACGAGCAGTACTTC.

This clonotype was counted at least ten times. The chain uses TRBV7-2 and TRBJ2-5, with TRBD2 as a possible D gene (6 bases). Deletions cut 5 bases from V and 5 bases from J, with 21 bases between. CDR3 length: 16 residues. Germline loops: CDR1 SGHTA, CDR2 FQGNSA. The CDR3 nucleotides read TGTGCCAGCAGCCTACGACAGCGGGTTCCCCTGGAGACCCAGTACTTC. Translation gives CASSLRQRVPLETQYF.

This clonotype was counted at least ten times. The V gene is TRBV6-1, the J gene TRBJ1-1; TRBD1 might be the D (5 bases). CDR3 length: 14 residues. V was shortened by 5 bases and J by 1 base, with 11 bases between the two germline ends. Germline V gene lookup returns CDR1 MNHNS and CDR2 SASEGT. CDR3 bases: TGTGCCAGCAGTCGGACACCTACGAACACTGAAGCTTTCTTT. Residues: CASSRTPTNTEAFF.

There are many counts of this clonotype. The chain links TRBV7-2 to TRBJ2-4; no firm D call. V gave up 5 bases and J gave up 0 bases, with 20 bases separating them. The CDR3 runs to 18 residues. Germline values: CDR1 SGHTA, CDR2 FQGNSA. The CDR3 protein is CASSPDLEGAIAKNIQYF. CDR3 bases: TGTGCCAGCAGCCCTGACCTCGAAGGTGCTATAGCCAAAAACATTCAGTACTTC. Full variable domain (rest looked up from reference TRBV7-2 and TRBJ2-4): GAGVSQSPSNKVTEKGKDVELRCDPISGHTALYWYRQSLGQGLEFLIYFQGNSAPDKSGLPSDRFSAERTGGSVSTLTIQRTQQEDSAVYLCASSPDLEGAIAKNIQYFGAGTRLSVL.

The chain uses TRBV7-4 and TRBJ1-1; perhaps TRBD1 as D (6 bases). In germline, CDR1 is SGHVT, CDR2 SQSDAQ. This CDR3 is 15 amino acids long. V dropped 5 bases and J dropped 6 bases, with 19 bases sitting between them. In DNA, the CDR3 is TGTGCCAGCAGCCGTACTACTACAGGGAGGGCTGAAGCTTTCTTT. Its translation is CASSRTTTGRAEAFF.

This clonotype appeared a few times. The rearrangement links TRBV27 to TRBJ2-2; 8 positions match TRBD2. V gave up 8 bases and J gave up 7 bases; unmatched junction bases: 6. CDR3 length: 13 residues. The germline V gene has CDR1 MNHEY and CDR2 SMNVEV (reference sequence). The CDR3: CASGTRGGGELFF. The CDR3 DNA is TGTGCCAGCGGGACTAGAGGTGGCGGGGAGCTGTTTTTT.

This clonotype was seen more than once but under ten times. The chain couples TRBV5-3 to TRBJ1-2, with D perhaps matching TRBD1 (5 bases). TRBV5-3 is known as an ORF, though its function is uncertain. Trimming shortened V by 8 bases and J by 4 bases, and 21 bases separated the two germline ends. The CDR3 sequence is 15 residues long. The CDR3 nucleotides read TGTGCCAGCAGCACCGCAGGGAGGAAACCCTATGGCTACACCTTC. It is translated as CASSTAGRKPYGYTF.

The table lists this clonotype with a few counts. The junction departs from the called germline gene at one end, perhaps through a read error. The chain uses TRBV7-2 and TRBJ2-7; D is uncertain. Looked up from germline, CDR1 is SGHTA and CDR2 is FQGNSA. The CDR3 loop spans 11 amino acids. CDR3 sequence (DNA): TGTGCCAGCAGCCAGACAAATAAAGTGAACTTC. It yields the protein CASSQTNKVNF.

This sequence joins TRBV4-2 and TRBJ2-7; D uncertain. V was clipped by 0 bases and J by 1 base, with 10 bases between them. Germline CDR1 is LGHNA and CDR2 is YNFKEQ. The CDR3 has 15 residues. The CDR3 reads CASSQEGHVSYEQYF. As DNA, the CDR3 is TGTGCCAGCAGCCAAGAGGGCCACGTTTCCTACGAGCAGTACTTC.

This clonotype was seen a handful of times. This chain uses TRBV28 with TRBJ1-3; TRBD1 aligns across 9 bases. V trimming: 8 bases; J trimming: 4 bases; junction bases outside the gene matches: 6. Germline CDR1 reads MDHEN; CDR2 reads SYDVKM. The CDR3 loop spans 14 amino acids. In DNA, the CDR3 is TGTGCCAGCGGAAGGACAGGGGAAGGAAACACCATATATTTT. It yields the protein CASGRTGEGNTIYF.

This clonotype was observed many times. V gene TRBV12-5 combines with J gene TRBJ1-1; 8 positions agree with TRBD1. The germline V gene has CDR1 LGHNT and CDR2 FRNRAP. This CDR3 has 16 amino acids. V lost 7 bases to trimming and J lost 1 base; unmatched junction nucleotides: 11. As DNA, the CDR3 is TGTGCTAGTGCCTCACGGACAGGGCCAAGGAACACTGAAGCTTTCTTT. It encodes CASASRTGPRNTEAFF.